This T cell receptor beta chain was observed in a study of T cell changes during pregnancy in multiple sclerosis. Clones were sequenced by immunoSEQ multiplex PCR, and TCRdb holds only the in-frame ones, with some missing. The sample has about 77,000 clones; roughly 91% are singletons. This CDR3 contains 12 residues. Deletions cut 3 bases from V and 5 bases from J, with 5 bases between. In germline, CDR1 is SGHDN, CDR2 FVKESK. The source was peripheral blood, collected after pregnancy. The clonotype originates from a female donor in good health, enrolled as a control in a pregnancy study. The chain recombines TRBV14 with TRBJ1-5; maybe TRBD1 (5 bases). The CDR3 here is CASSQGHQPQHF. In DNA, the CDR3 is TGTGCCAGCAGCCAGGGGCATCAGCCCCAGCATTTT.